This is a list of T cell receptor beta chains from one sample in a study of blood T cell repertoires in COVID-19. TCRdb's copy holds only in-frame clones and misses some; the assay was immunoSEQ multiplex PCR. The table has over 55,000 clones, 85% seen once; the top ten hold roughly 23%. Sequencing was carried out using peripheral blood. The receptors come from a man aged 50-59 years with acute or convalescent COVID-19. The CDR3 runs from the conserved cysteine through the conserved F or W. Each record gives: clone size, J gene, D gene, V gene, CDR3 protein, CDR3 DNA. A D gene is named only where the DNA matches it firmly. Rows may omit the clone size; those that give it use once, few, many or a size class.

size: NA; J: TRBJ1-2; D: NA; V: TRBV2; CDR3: CASSERAGPYGYTF; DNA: TGTGCCAGCAGTGAGCGCGCAGGCCCCTATGGCTACACCTTC
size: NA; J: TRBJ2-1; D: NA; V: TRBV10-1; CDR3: CASSEGGARNEQFF; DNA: TGCGCCAGCAGTGAAGGTGGGGCTCGCAATGAGCAGTTCTTC
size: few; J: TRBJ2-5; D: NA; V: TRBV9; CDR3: CASSPRVLRETQYF; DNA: TGTGCCAGCAGCCCCCGGGTTCTTAGGGAGACCCAGTACTTC
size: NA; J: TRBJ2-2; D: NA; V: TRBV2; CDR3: CASSSTGTGELFF; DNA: TGTGCCAGCAGTTCCACAGGGACCGGGGAGCTGTTTTTT
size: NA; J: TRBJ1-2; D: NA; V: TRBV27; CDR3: CASSTPRGYGYTF; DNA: TGTGCCAGCAGCACACCACGGGGGTATGGCTACACCTTC
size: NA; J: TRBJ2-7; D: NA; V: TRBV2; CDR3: CASSPTGHSYEQYF; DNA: TGTGCCAGCAGCCCTACAGGGCACTCCTACGAGCAGTACTTC
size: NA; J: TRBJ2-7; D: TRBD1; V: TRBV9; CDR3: CASSVGGTGRPEQYF; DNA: TGTGCCAGCAGCGTAGGTGGGACAGGGCGTCCCGAGCAGTACTTC
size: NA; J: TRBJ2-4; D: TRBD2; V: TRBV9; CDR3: CASSSSGSPRGAKNIQYF; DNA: TGTGCCAGCAGCTCTAGCGGTTCACCTCGGGGGGCCAAAAACATTCAGTACTTC
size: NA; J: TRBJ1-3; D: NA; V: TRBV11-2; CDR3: CASSVAGIYGNTIYF; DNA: TGTGCCAGCAGTGTCGCGGGGATCTATGGAAACACCATATATTTT
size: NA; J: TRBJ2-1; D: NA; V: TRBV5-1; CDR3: CASSLETYEDEQFF; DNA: TGCGCCAGCAGCTTGGAGACCTATGAGGATGAGCAGTTCTTC
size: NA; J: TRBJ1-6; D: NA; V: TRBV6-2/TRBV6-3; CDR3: CASSYAGRNNSPLHF; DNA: TGTGCCAGCAGTTACGCGGGTCGTAATAATTCACCCCTCCACTTT
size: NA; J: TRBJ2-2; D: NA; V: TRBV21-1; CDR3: CASSKSGGRSLTGELFF; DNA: TGTGCCAGCAGCAAAAGTGGCGGGCGATCCCTCACCGGGGAGCTGTTTTTT
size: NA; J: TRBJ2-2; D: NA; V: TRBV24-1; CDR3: CATSDHRTGPGELFF; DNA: TGTGCCACCAGTGACCACCGTACAGGGCCCGGGGAGCTGTTTTTT
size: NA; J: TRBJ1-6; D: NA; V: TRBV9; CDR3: CASSVEGVGYNSPLHF; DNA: TGTGCCAGCAGCGTAGAGGGGGTCGGTTATAATTCACCCCTCCACTTT
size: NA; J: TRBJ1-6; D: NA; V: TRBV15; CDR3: CATGENAGGDSPLHF; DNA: TGTGCCACCGGGGAAAACGCAGGAGGTGATTCACCCCTCCACTTT
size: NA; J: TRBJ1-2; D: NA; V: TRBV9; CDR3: CASRGGRIYGYTF; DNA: TGTGCCAGCAGAGGGGGACGGATCTATGGCTACACCTTC
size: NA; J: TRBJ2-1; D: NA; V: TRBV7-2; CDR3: CASSPGNSPNEQFF; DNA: TGTGCCAGCAGCCCCGGGAATTCCCCCAATGAGCAGTTCTTC
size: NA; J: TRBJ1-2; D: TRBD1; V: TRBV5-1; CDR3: CASSPGTASQGYTF; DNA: TGCGCCAGCAGCCCCGGGACAGCCTCCCAAGGCTACACCTTC
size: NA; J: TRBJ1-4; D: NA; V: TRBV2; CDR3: CASSGPQNEKLFF; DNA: TGTGCCAGCAGTGGGCCACAGAATGAAAAACTGTTTTTT
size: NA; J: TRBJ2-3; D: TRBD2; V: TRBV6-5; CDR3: CASKKSGGAGDTQYF; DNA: TGTGCCAGCAAAAAGAGCGGGGGGGCGGGAGATACGCAGTATTTT
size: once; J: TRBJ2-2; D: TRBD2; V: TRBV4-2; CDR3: CASSRERGVNTGELFF; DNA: TGTGCCAGCAGCCGAGAGCGGGGAGTGAACACCGGGGAGCTGTTTTTT
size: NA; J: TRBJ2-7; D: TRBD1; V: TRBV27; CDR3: CASTTTGQHAYEQYF; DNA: TGTGCCAGCACCACTACGGGACAGCACGCCTACGAGCAGTACTTC
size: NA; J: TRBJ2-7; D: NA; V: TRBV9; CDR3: CASIAGRLHEQYF; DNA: TGTGCCAGCATTGCGGGGAGACTCCACGAGCAGTACTTC
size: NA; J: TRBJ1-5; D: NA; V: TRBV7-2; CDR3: CASSHRVAGDQPQHF; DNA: TGTGCCAGCAGCCACCGGGTGGCAGGGGACCAGCCCCAGCATTTT
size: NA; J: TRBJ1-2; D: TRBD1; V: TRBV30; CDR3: CACFQGVGYGYTF; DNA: TGTGCCTGCTTCCAGGGGGTTGGCTATGGCTACACCTTC
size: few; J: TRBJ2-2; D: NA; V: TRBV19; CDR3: CASSIQGPGELFF; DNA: TGTGCCAGTAGTATTCAGGGTCCCGGGGAGCTGTTTTTT
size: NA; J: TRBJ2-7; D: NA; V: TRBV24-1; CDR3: CATSDSRQESYEQYF; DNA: TGTGCCACCAGTGATTCTCGACAGGAAAGCTACGAGCAGTACTTC
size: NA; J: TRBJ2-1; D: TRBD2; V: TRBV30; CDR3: CAWSAADSGGRRNEQFF; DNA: TGTGCCTGGAGTGCCGCCGATTCGGGGGGGCGGCGCAATGAGCAGTTCTTC
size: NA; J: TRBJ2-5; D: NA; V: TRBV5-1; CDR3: CASSLMGHYSDSQYF; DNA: TGCGCCAGCAGCTTAATGGGACATTACTCAGATAGCCAGTACTTC
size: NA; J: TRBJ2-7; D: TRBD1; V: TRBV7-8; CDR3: CASSLDRGRPTQYF; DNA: TGTGCCAGCAGCTTAGACAGGGGGCGGCCCACGCAGTACTTC
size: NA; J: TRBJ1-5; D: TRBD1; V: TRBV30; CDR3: CAWNGQGDQPQHF; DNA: TGTGCCTGGAATGGGCAGGGGGACCAGCCCCAGCATTTT
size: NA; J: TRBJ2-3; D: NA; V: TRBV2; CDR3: CASSEGQVSTDTQYF; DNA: TGTGCCAGCAGTGAAGGCCAGGTTAGCACAGATACGCAGTATTTT
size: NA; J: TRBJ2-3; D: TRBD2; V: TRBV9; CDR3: CASSVVDSGGPSTDTQYF; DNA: TGTGCCAGCAGCGTAGTTGATAGCGGGGGACCCAGCACAGATACGCAGTATTTT
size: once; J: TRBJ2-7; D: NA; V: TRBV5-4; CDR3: CASSHTGSSYEQYF; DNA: TGTGCCAGCAGCCACACAGGTAGCTCCTACGAGCAGTACTTC
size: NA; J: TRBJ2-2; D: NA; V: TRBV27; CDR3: CASSLLNTGELFF; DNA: TGTGCCAGCAGTTTATTAAACACCGGGGAGCTGTTTTTT
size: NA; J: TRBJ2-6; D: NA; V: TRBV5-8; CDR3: CASSLSGSGANVLTF; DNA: TGTGCCAGCAGCTTGTCCGGCTCTGGGGCCAACGTCCTGACTTTC
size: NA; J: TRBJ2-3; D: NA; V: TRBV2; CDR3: CASSDRTDTQYF; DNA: TGTGCCAGCAGTGACCGTACAGATACGCAGTATTTT
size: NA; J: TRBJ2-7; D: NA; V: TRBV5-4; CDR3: CASSAGEEQYF; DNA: TGTGCCAGCAGCGCCGGGGAGGAGCAGTACTTC
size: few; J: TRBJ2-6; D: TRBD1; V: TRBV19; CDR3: CASSLGPGQGLSGANVLTF; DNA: TGTGCCAGTAGCCTTGGGCCGGGACAGGGACTCTCTGGGGCCAACGTCCTGACTTTC
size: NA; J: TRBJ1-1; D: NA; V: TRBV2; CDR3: CASSRESPEAFF; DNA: TGTGCCAGCAGTAGGGAGTCGCCCGAAGCTTTCTTT
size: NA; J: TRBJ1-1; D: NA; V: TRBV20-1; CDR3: CSANRDIPAFF; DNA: TGCAGTGCTAACCGGGACATTCCAGCTTTCTTT
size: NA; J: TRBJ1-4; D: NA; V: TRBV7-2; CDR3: CASSKDSIPTNEKLFF; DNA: TGTGCCAGCAGCAAAGACAGCATACCAACTAATGAAAAACTGTTTTTT
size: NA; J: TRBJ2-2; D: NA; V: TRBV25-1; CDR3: CASSQTGDTGELFF; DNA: TGTGCCAGCAGTCAGACAGGCGACACCGGGGAGCTGTTTTTT
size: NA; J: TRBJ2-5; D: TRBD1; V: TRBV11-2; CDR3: CASSLSGQGWRETQYF; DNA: TGTGCCAGCAGCCTAAGCGGACAGGGGTGGAGGGAGACCCAGTACTTC
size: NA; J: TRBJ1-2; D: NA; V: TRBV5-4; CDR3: CASSLLQGSPGYTF; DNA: TGTGCCAGCAGCCTACTACAGGGATCGCCTGGCTACACCTTC
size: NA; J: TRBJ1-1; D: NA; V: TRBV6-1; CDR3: CASSESAGLAFF; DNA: TGTGCCAGCAGTGAATCAGCTGGACTAGCTTTCTTT
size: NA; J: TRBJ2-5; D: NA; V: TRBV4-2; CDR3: CASSQEVQYGTQYF; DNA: TGTGCCAGCAGCCAAGAGGTACAGTACGGGACCCAGTACTTC
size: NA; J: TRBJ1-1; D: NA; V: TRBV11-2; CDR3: CASSYQGMTEAFF; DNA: TGTGCCAGCAGCTATCAGGGGATGACTGAAGCTTTCTTT
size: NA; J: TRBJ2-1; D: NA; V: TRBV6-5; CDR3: CASSYFGEVEQFF; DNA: TGTGCCAGCAGTTACTTCGGGGAGGTTGAGCAGTTCTTC
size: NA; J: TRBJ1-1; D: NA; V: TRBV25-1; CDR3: CASTYQGVTEAFF; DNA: TGTGCCAGCACTTATCAAGGGGTTACTGAAGCTTTCTTT
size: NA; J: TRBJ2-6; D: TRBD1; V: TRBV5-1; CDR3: CASRLTPSRQGLSGANVLTF; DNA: TGCGCCAGCAGGCTGACCCCATCCCGACAGGGGCTCAGTGGGGCCAACGTCCTGACTTTC
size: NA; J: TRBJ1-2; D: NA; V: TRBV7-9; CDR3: CASSPRRATGFLDGYTF; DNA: TGTGCCAGCAGCCCTAGAAGGGCGACGGGATTCCTGGATGGCTACACCTTC
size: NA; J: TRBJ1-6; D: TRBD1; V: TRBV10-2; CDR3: CASRQGFSYNSPLHF; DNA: TGCGCCAGCCGACAGGGGTTCTCCTATAATTCACCCCTCCACTTT
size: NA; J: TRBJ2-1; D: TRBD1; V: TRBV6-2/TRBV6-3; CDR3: CASSKTGGAYNEQFF; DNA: TGTGCCAGCAGCAAGACAGGGGGCGCGTACAATGAGCAGTTCTTC
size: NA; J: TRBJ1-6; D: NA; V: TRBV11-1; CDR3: CASSLSLNSPLHF; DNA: TGTGCCAGCAGCTTAAGCTTGAATTCACCCCTCCACTTT